The rows below give T cell receptor beta chains drawn from one sample of a study of blood T cell repertoires in COVID-19. Repertoires were generated with immunoSEQ multiplex PCR, while TCRdb's copy carries only in-frame clones and drops some. The sample holds 200,000 or so clones, 70% to 90% seen once. The specimen was peripheral blood. These receptors originate from a woman between 70 and 85 years old with active or convalescent COVID-19. Each CDR3 is given with its conserved first and last residue. A D gene is named only where the DNA matches it firmly. Clone size is shown for a subset of rows, as once, few, many or a class of expanded clone.

CARVAGIGLSGSTDRGAVF,TGCGCCCGGGTCGCAGGGATCGGTCTGAGCGGGAGTACGGACCGGGGAGCTGTTTTT,19,TRBJ2-2,TRBD2,TRBV10-1,once
CASSNGEAGGETQYF,TGCGCCAGCAGCAACGGGGAGGCGGGAGGAGAGACCCAGTACTTC,15,TRBJ2-5,TRBD2,TRBV5-1,.
CASRKTGTSGSREQFF,TGTGCCAGCAGGAAGACCGGGACTAGCGGGAGTAGAGAGCAGTTCTTC,16,TRBJ2-1,TRBD2,TRBV6-6,.
CASSSRGGETQYF,TGTGCCAGCAGCTCCAGGGGAGGGGAGACCCAGTACTTC,13,TRBJ2-5,.,TRBV7-8,.
CASSAGQPSTDTQYF,TGCGCCAGCAGCGCGGGACAGCCTAGCACAGATACGCAGTATTTT,15,TRBJ2-3,.,TRBV4-1,.
CASRDTGGRPNEKLFF,TGTGCCAGTAGGGACACAGGGGGCCGGCCTAATGAAAAACTGTTTTTT,16,TRBJ1-4,TRBD1,TRBV19,.
CASTLGANTEAFF,TGTGCCAGTACCCTGGGGGCGAACACTGAAGCTTTCTTT,13,TRBJ1-1,.,TRBV13,.
CASSHPSGSRNEQFF,TGCGCCAGCAGCCACCCTAGCGGGAGTCGCAATGAGCAGTTCTTC,15,TRBJ2-1,TRBD2,TRBV4-1,.
CARSCTWTSEGVAKNIQYF,TGTGCCAGAAGCTGTACCTGGACTAGCGAGGGGGTGGCTAAAAACATTCAGTACTTC,19,TRBJ2-4,TRBD2,TRBV5-3,.
CASSLQGPYNEQFF,TGTGCCAGCAGCTTACAGGGCCCATACAATGAGCAGTTCTTC,14,TRBJ2-1,.,TRBV7-3,.
CASSPGPYYGYTF,TGTGCCAGCAGCCCAGGGCCCTACTATGGCTACACCTTC,13,TRBJ1-2,.,TRBV6-5,.
CATSEDRGFNEQFF,TGTGCCACCAGTGAGGACAGGGGTTTCAATGAGCAGTTCTTC,14,TRBJ2-1,TRBD1,TRBV24-1,.
CASSAFLTRDRDTEAFF,TGTGCCAGCAGTGCGTTCCTCACCCGGGACAGGGACACTGAAGCTTTCTTT,17,TRBJ1-1,TRBD1,TRBV6-1,.
CASSIIEVGTAYYGYTF,TGTGCCAGTAGTATAATAGAAGTTGGGACAGCTTACTATGGCTACACCTTC,17,TRBJ1-2,TRBD1,TRBV19,.
CASSPRGIPNEQFF,TGTGCCAGCTCACCCCGCGGGATACCCAATGAGCAGTTCTTC,14,TRBJ2-1,.,TRBV18,.
CASSPLAGGYNEQFF,TGTGCCAGCAGCCCACTAGCGGGAGGGTACAATGAGCAGTTCTTC,15,TRBJ2-1,TRBD2,TRBV9,.
CAWASREDYGYTF,TGTGCCTGGGCCTCCAGGGAGGACTATGGCTACACCTTC,13,TRBJ1-2,.,TRBV30,few
CASSAGLYGYTF,TGTGCCAGCAGTGCCGGACTGTATGGCTACACCTTC,12,TRBJ1-2,.,TRBV28,.
CASSKNRAGANVLTF,TGTGCCAGCAGTAAAAACAGGGCTGGGGCCAACGTCCTGACTTTC,15,TRBJ2-6,.,TRBV28,few
CASSYLGTAPYEQYF,TGTGCCAGCAGTTACTTAGGGACAGCTCCCTACGAGCAGTACTTC,15,TRBJ2-7,TRBD1,TRBV6-2/TRBV6-3,.
CASSLEGGRADNEQFF,TGTGCCAGCAGCCTCGAGGGCGGGAGGGCCGACAATGAGCAGTTCTTC,16,TRBJ2-1,TRBD2,TRBV5-4,once
CASSSRVVQYF,TGTGCCAGCAGCTCCCGGGTGGTCCAGTACTTC,11,TRBJ2-5,.,TRBV7-3,.
CASSLTSGSDEQFF,TGTGCCAGCAGCCTGACTAGCGGGAGTGATGAGCAGTTCTTC,14,TRBJ2-1,TRBD2,TRBV7-3,.
CASREPGTFRSTDTQYF,TGTGCCAGCAGAGAACCTGGGACTTTTAGGAGCACAGATACGCAGTATTTT,17,TRBJ2-3,.,TRBV6-1,.
CASSPTGERSAEQYF,TGCGCCAGCAGCCCCACAGGGGAAAGGTCGGCCGAGCAGTACTTC,15,TRBJ2-7,TRBD1,TRBV5-1,.
CSPRAGNTIYF,TGCAGTCCCAGGGCTGGAAACACCATATATTTT,11,TRBJ1-3,.,TRBV20-1,.
CASSLDSSNTGELFF,TGCGCCAGCAGCTTGGACAGTTCGAACACCGGGGAGCTGTTTTTT,15,TRBJ2-2,.,TRBV5-1,.
CASSAGPGGNQPQHF,TGTGCCAGCAGCGCTGGGCCGGGGGGCAATCAGCCCCAGCATTTT,15,TRBJ1-5,.,TRBV9,.
CASSLPRTSGSNEQFF,TGTGCCAGCAGCTTGCCTCGGACTAGCGGGAGTAATGAGCAGTTCTTC,16,TRBJ2-1,TRBD2,TRBV5-4,.
CASSPSGTGYEQYF,TGTGCCAGCAGCCCATCCGGGACAGGATACGAGCAGTACTTC,14,TRBJ2-7,TRBD1,TRBV3-1/TRBV3-2,.